This is a list of T cell receptor beta chains from one sample in a study of cytomegalovirus exposure and HLA in healthy donors. The data were produced by immunoSEQ multiplex PCR, yet TCRdb's version contains in-frame clones alone and is incomplete. The sample includes about 100,000 clones, 76% seen only once; the top ten take 4%. What was sequenced was PBMCs. The origin of the receptors is a woman in her forties or fifties in good health and CMV-seropositive. Both conserved end residues are trimmed from each CDR3. The D gene is left open where the match is weak.

v_call	d_call	j_call	cdr3_aa
TRBV16	TRBD2	TRBJ2-7	ASSQGRPGLARNYEQY
TRBV27	.	TRBJ1-1	ASSRQTNTEAF
TRBV10-3	.	TRBJ1-1	AISEDRNTEAF
TRBV6-6	.	TRBJ2-7	ASSYSNRARDEQY
TRBV19	.	TRBJ2-4	ASSMVGQGNIQY
TRBV7-8	TRBD1	TRBJ2-7	ASSHALFGQGSEQY
TRBV10-3	TRBD1	TRBJ1-1	AISRTGDERAF
TRBV7-7	TRBD2	TRBJ2-5	ASSFGQVIQRRASGGETQY
TRBV6-5	.	TRBJ2-7	ASNNGFTTYEQY
TRBV30	.	TRBJ1-4	AWRGPQRANEKLF
TRBV6-6	.	TRBJ2-5	ASRDGIRDRQETQY
TRBV5-1	TRBD1	TRBJ1-1	ASSLDRGQTEAF
TRBV6-6	.	TRBJ2-7	ASSFGPVETGYEQY
TRBV7-2	.	TRBJ2-1	ASSPADRYNEQF
TRBV19	TRBD1	TRBJ2-5	ASSIRGTGKDETQY
TRBV29-1	TRBD2	TRBJ2-1	SVSSGGAGKNNERF
TRBV7-2	.	TRBJ1-1	ASSSQRLANTEAF
TRBV9	TRBD2	TRBJ2-1	ASGTAGEGNEQF
TRBV10-1	TRBD2	TRBJ2-1	ASSEGTSDEQF
TRBV29-1	.	TRBJ2-2	SVSTGELF
TRBV6-5	TRBD1	TRBJ1-5	ASSYSGGKPQH
TRBV30	TRBD1	TRBJ1-4	AWSADRVGLNEKLF
TRBV27	.	TRBJ2-3	ASSLSGQATDTQY
TRBV7-9	.	TRBJ2-2	ASSLIGSAGELF
TRBV6-1	TRBD2	TRBJ2-7	ASSELAGTGGYEQY
TRBV2	.	TRBJ2-5	ASIQPAGTQETQY